The sequence of this T cell receptor beta chain was determined in a study of blood T cells in healthy people across ages. Broader study findings: Across samples, TCR beta diversity tracked strongly with naive T cell percentage. With donor CMV status unknown, expanded clonotype changes were possibly confounded. Greater diversity and more naive CD4+ cells were seen in long-lived donors than in aged donors.

Concerning this clonotype itself: Its antigen is unknown.

Combining a sample-barcoded 5' primer with a J-beta primer mix, a second PCR ran for roughly 7 to 11 cycles. TCRdb redid the calling of the 5' RACE reads with MiXCR, one entry per CDR3 protein. The sample holds fewer than 2,000,000 distinct CDR3 sequences; 39% are singletons and the top ten take around 23%. Each donor gave roughly 10 milliliters of peripheral blood. Specimen: blood. The TCR originated in a human donor in good health.

CDR3 sequence: CATSRDPPGQGKLFF. As DNA, the CDR3 is TGTGCCACCAGCAGAGACCCCCCGGGACAGGGGAAGCTGTTTTTT. The chain carries TRBV15 and TRBJ2-2, with 10 bases that match TRBD1. The CDR3 is 15 amino acids. Germline V gene lookup returns CDR1 LNHNV and CDR2 YYDKDF (reference sequence). V shed 0 bases and J 12 bases; nucleotides not matched to a gene: 7.